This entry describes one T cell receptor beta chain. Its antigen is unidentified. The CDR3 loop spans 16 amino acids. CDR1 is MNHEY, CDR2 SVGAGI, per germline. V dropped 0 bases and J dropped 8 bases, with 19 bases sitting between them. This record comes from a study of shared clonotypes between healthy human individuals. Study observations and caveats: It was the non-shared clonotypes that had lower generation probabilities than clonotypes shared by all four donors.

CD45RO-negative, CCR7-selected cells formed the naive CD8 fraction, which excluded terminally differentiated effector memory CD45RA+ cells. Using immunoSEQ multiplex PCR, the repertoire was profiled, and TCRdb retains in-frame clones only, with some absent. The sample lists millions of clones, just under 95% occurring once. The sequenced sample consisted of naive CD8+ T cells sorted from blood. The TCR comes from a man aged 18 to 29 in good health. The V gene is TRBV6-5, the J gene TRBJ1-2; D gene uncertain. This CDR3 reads CASSYSTTGRLDGYTF. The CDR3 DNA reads TGTGCCAGCAGTTACTCGACAACTGGCAGACTCGACGGCTACACCTTC.